Listed here are 31 T cell receptor beta chains from one sample, sequenced in a study of T cell responses to AZD1222 COVID-19 vaccine (dated by TCRdb to 2020 to 2023). To prepare the library, the immunoSEQ multiplex PCR assay was applied. This is the immuneACCESS table as TCRdb keeps it, with only in-frame sequences that have V and J called. A part of the clones is gone; compared with another copy, unresolved V genes explain less than half, and the rest is unexplained. For this sample there are about 140,000 clones; around 93% appear just once. 3.6% of the sample rests with the top ten. The time point label here, explained by the study, means: about 28 days (+/-7) after the second vaccine dose. Sample: peripheral blood, taken 28 days after the second AZD1222 dose. All receptors derive from an adult who received the AZD1222 COVID-19 vaccine.

The rearrangement joins TRBV9 to TRBJ2-7, with D tentatively TRBD2 (7 bases). The CDR3 length is 15 residues. V was cut by 2 bases and J by 0 bases, with 12 bases left in between. Germline V gene data show CDR1 as SGDLS and CDR2 as YYNGEE. The CDR3 sequence is CASSVAGASSYEQYF. CDR3 sequence (DNA): TGTGCCAGCAGCGTGGCGGGGGCCAGCTCCTACGAGCAGTACTTC.

The chain has TRBV3-1 (or the pseudogene TRBV3-2) and TRBJ1-2; D remains unclear. The CDR3 is 13 residues long. In germline, CDR1 is LGHDT, CDR2 YNNKEL (reference sequence). Trimming cost V 0 bases and J 7 bases, with 9 bases left between them. Here the CDR3 DNA reads TGTGCCAGCAGCCAAGACTCTAGAGTTGGCTACACCTTC. This encodes CASSQDSRVGYTF.

The genes are TRBV27 and TRBJ1-2, with D possibly matching TRBD1 (6 bases). V was shortened by 1 base and J by 6 bases, with 9 bases between the two germline ends. In germline, CDR1 is MNHEY, CDR2 SMNVEV (reference sequence). This CDR3 region has 13 residues. CDR3 in DNA: TGTGCCAGCAGTTTATGGGGGGGCCATGGCTACACCTTC. Translated: CASSLWGGHGYTF.

The chain carries TRBV5-1 and TRBJ1-3; 11 bases are shared with TRBD1. This CDR3 region has 15 residues. Germline trimming cut 0 bases from V and 5 bases from J; bases unmatched to any gene: 1. Per the germline V gene, CDR1 is SGHRS and CDR2 is YFSETQ. The chain's CDR3 is CASSLGTGGRNTIYF. For the CDR3, the DNA is TGCGCCAGCAGCTTGGGGACAGGGGGCAGAAACACCATATATTTT.

The J gene is TRBJ1-1, the V gene TRBV6-2 or TRBV6-3; D is possibly TRBD1 (5 bases). Trimming took off 0 bases at V and 5 bases at J, with 10 bases between the two ends. The CDR3 spans 14 residues. Germline V gene lookup returns CDR1 MNHEY and CDR2 SVGEGT. The CDR3 protein is CASSYSPRGTEAFF. The CDR3 nucleotides read TGTGCCAGCAGTTACTCCCCTCGGGGGACTGAAGCTTTCTTT.

The V gene is TRBV27, the J gene TRBJ1-3, with D maybe TRBD1 (5 bases). The germline gives CDR1 MNHEY, CDR2 SMNVEV (reference sequence). The length of the CDR3 is 16 residues. V gave up 5 bases and J gave up 0 bases, with 14 bases separating them. The CDR3 DNA reads as TGTGCCAGCAGTAACCTCGGACACAGCTCTGGAAACACCATATATTTT. Protein sequence: CASSNLGHSSGNTIYF.

CDR3 in DNA: TGTGCCAGTAGTATACCAGGGGGGGTCGGTGAGCAGTTCTTC. Amino acid sequence: CASSIPGGVGEQFF. The V gene is TRBV19, the J gene TRBJ2-1; D possibly matches TRBD1 or TRBD2 (7 bases each). Germline V gene data show CDR1 as LNHDA and CDR2 as SQIVND (reference sequence). The V and J ends lost 2 bases and 9 bases respectively, with 14 bases between them. This CDR3 has 14 amino acids.

J is TRBJ2-1 and V is TRBV27, with 11 bases matching TRBD2. The V gene's germline CDR1 is MNHEY and CDR2 SMNVEV (reference sequence). This CDR3 has 17 amino acids. The ends lost 2 bases at V and 7 bases at J; junction bases unmatched: 10. This chain's CDR3 is CASSLIRTSGRGNEQFF. CDR3 DNA: TGTGCCAGCAGTTTAATTCGTACTAGCGGGAGAGGGAATGAGCAGTTCTTC.

This chain connects TRBV7-9 to TRBJ2-2, with D perhaps matching TRBD2 (5 bases). Germline V gene data show CDR1 as SEHNR and CDR2 as FQNEAQ (reference sequence). The CDR3 spans 16 residues. V lost 2 bases and J 0 bases, leaving 10 bases between the germline ends. The CDR3 DNA reads as TGTGCCAGCAGCTTACGGGGAACCACGAACACCGGGGAGCTGTTTTTT. Translating gives CASSLRGTTNTGELFF.

The chain joins TRBV24-1 to TRBJ2-1; 10 nucleotides align to TRBD2. The V and J ends lost 3 bases and 7 bases, in that order; junction bases with no gene match: 2. The CDR3 is made up of 14 amino acids. Germline V gene data show CDR1 as KGHDR and CDR2 as SFDVKD. The CDR3 DNA follows: TGTGCCACCAGTGATATGACTAGCGGGAATGAGCAGTTCTTC. Protein sequence: CATSDMTSGNEQFF.

The V and J genes are TRBV11-2 and TRBJ1-3; tentative D call: TRBD1 (5 bases). There are 17 residues in the CDR3. Germline values: CDR1 SGHAT, CDR2 FQNNGV. V dropped 6 bases and J dropped 0 bases, with 18 bases sitting between them. The CDR3 protein is CASSNSGLASSGNTIYF. The CDR3 region has the DNA TGTGCCAGCAGTAATTCAGGGTTGGCAAGCTCTGGAAACACCATATATTTT.

The chain links TRBV25-1 to TRBJ2-7; the D gene could be TRBD1 or TRBD2 (5 bases each). The V gene lost 5 bases and the J gene lost 0 bases, with 17 bases spanning the gap. This CDR3 is built from 16 residues. Germline CDR1 and CDR2: MGHDK and SYGVNS. The CDR3, as DNA: TGTGCCAGCAGTAAAATAGGGGCTAGCCGCTCCTACGAGCAGTACTTC. Translated: CASSKIGASRSYEQYF.

The sample holds one count of this clone. This chain connects TRBV7-2 to TRBJ2-3; the D gene is possibly TRBD2 (5 bases). Germline V gives CDR1 SGHTA, CDR2 FQGNSA. V gave up 1 base and J gave up 6 bases, with 14 bases separating them. This CDR3 comprises 15 residues. The CDR3 spells CASSLGSRVGDTQYF. The CDR3 nucleotides are TGTGCCAGCAGCTTAGGATCGCGGGTGGGGGATACGCAGTATTTT.

The CDR3 DNA is TGTGCCAGCGACACAGGGACTAGCGGGGCTTACGAGCAGTACTTC. It specifies CASDTGTSGAYEQYF. The chain combines TRBV6-5 with TRBJ2-7; 13 bases fit TRBD2. The CDR3 is 15 amino acids. With V trimmed by 8 bases and J by 4 bases, 8 bases remained unmatched. Germline V lookup: CDR1 MNHEY, CDR2 SVGAGI.

This chain's CDR3 is CASSYSKGVAFF. CDR3 sequence (DNA): TGTGCCAGCAGTTACTCGAAGGGGGTAGCTTTCTTT. The chain carries TRBV6-2 or TRBV6-3 and TRBJ1-1, with a weak D call TRBD1 (6 bases). The CDR3 loop spans 12 amino acids. In germline, CDR1 is MNHEY, CDR2 SVGEGT. V lost 0 bases and J lost 10, with 9 bases in between.

This clone was recorded only once. This chain uses TRBV7-9 with TRBJ1-6; D is uncertain. The CDR3 loop spans 14 amino acids. V gave up 3 bases and J gave up 5 bases, with 8 bases separating them. Germline V lookup: CDR1 SEHNR, CDR2 FQNEAQ (reference sequence). CDR3 sequence (DNA): TGTGCCAGCAGCTTCCGGGCCAATAATTCACCCCTCCACTTT. It encodes CASSFRANNSPLHF.

The chain joins TRBV24-1 to TRBJ2-2; a possible D gene is TRBD1 (5 bases). V shed 7 bases and J shed 1 base, with 18 bases lying between them. The CDR3 is made up of 17 amino acids. The germline gives CDR1 KGHDR, CDR2 SFDVKD. CDR3 sequence: CATSYPPGKGNTGELFF. CDR3 coding DNA: TGTGCCACCAGCTACCCGCCAGGGAAAGGGAACACCGGGGAGCTGTTTTTT.

This chain connects TRBV28 to TRBJ1-1; possible D gene TRBD1, 5 bases. V shed 6 bases and J shed 1 base, with 21 bases lying between them. CDR1 and CDR2 (germline): MDHEN, SYDVKM. CDR3 length: 17 residues. CDR3 in amino acids: CASSPPLGPESNTEAFF. Here the CDR3 DNA reads TGTGCCAGCAGCCCACCCCTGGGACCAGAGTCGAACACTGAAGCTTTCTTT. Together with reference TRBV28 and TRBJ1-1, the CDR3 gives the full variable domain: DVKVTQSSRYLVKRTGEKVFLECVQDMDHENMFWYRQDPGLGLRLIYFSYDVKMKEKGDIPEGYSVSREKKERFSLILESASTNQTSMYLCASSPPLGPESNTEAFFGQGTRLTVV.

The J gene is TRBJ1-2, the V gene TRBV7-9; 9 bases are a match to TRBD1. The CDR3 sequence is 14 residues long. J was trimmed by 5 bases and V by 5 bases; bases with no gene match: 6. Per the germline V gene, CDR1 is SEHNR and CDR2 is FQNEAQ (reference sequence). Written as DNA, the CDR3 is TGTGCCAGCAGCCCACAGGGGGCGGGGTATGGCTACACCTTC. Its translation is CASSPQGAGYGYTF.

This clone appeared once. This chain connects TRBV5-1 to TRBJ1-3; D is uncertain. CDR3 size: 17 residues. Deletions cut 0 bases from V and 0 bases from J, with 13 bases between. Germline CDR1 is SGHRS and CDR2 is YFSETQ. This CDR3 is CASSLVGGRNSGNTIYF. CDR3 nucleotides: TGCGCCAGCAGCTTGGTGGGCGGCCGGAACTCTGGAAACACCATATATTTT.

Only one count was recorded for this clone. V usage is TRBV28 and J usage is TRBJ2-7; maybe TRBD1 (7 bases). Between the trimmed V and J ends, which lost 5 bases and 2 bases, there was a span of 13 bases. The CDR3 has 14 residues. CDR1 and CDR2 (germline): MDHEN, SYDVKM. The CDR3 protein is CASSAGTETYEQYF. CDR3 nucleotides: TGTGCCAGCAGTGCGGGGACAGAAACCTACGAGCAGTACTTC.

The chain uses TRBV19 and TRBJ2-1; the D gene is possibly TRBD1 (6 bases). CDR1 is LNHDA and CDR2 is SQIVND in the germline V gene (reference sequence). The ends were cut back, 1 base at V and 2 bases at J, with 15 bases in the middle. The CDR3 covers 17 residues. CDR3 in amino acids: CASSIGQDSKPYNEQFF. Written as DNA, the CDR3 is TGTGCCAGTAGTATAGGACAGGACAGCAAACCCTACAATGAGCAGTTCTTC.

The chain links TRBV11-2 to TRBJ2-7; 10 nucleotides align to TRBD2. Germline V lookup: CDR1 SGHAT, CDR2 FQNNGV. With 0 bases clipped from V and 1 base from J, the junction kept 9 bases outside the gene matches. The CDR3 runs 18 residues. Here the CDR3 reads CASSLEPSGSKGSYEQYF. Written as DNA, the CDR3 is TGTGCCAGCAGCTTAGAACCTAGCGGGAGTAAAGGTTCCTACGAGCAGTACTTC.

V is TRBV4-1 and J is TRBJ1-5; tentative D call: TRBD1 (5 bases). There are 13 residues in the CDR3. Germline assignment: CDR1 MGHRA and CDR2 YSYEKL. V was trimmed by 4 bases and J by 3 bases, leaving 7 bases between them. The CDR3 DNA follows: TGCGCCAGCAGCCTGGGGCTCAATCAGCCCCAGCATTTT. It yields the protein CASSLGLNQPQHF.

To note about this clone: Within the sample, other DNA sequences also encode this same CDR3. The chain uses TRBV5-1 and TRBJ2-5; D call uncertain. The germline gives CDR1 SGHRS, CDR2 YFSETQ. The V end lost 2 bases, the J end lost 5 bases, and 10 bases lay between the germline ends. The CDR3 is 13 residues long. The CDR3 DNA sequence: TGCGCCAGCAGCTTCTCCGGGCGGGAGACCCAGTACTTC. It encodes CASSFSGRETQYF.

The CDR3 spells CASRRNTEAFF. CDR3 coding DNA: TGTGCCAGTAGGAGGAACACTGAAGCTTTCTTT. V and J are TRBV19 and TRBJ1-1; D unresolved. The CDR3 totals 11 residues. V was clipped by 6 bases and J by 1 base, with 3 bases between them. Looked up from germline, CDR1 is LNHDA and CDR2 is SQIVND (reference sequence).

The J gene is TRBJ1-1, the V gene TRBV10-1; the D gene is possibly TRBD1 (6 bases). Germline CDR1 is WNHNN and CDR2 is SYGVQD (reference sequence). V shed 2 bases and J shed 3 bases, with 22 bases lying between them. This CDR3 has 18 amino acids. The CDR3 DNA reads TGCGCCAGCAGTGAGCCTAGTTTGGGGGGGCGAGGGGACACTGAAGCTTTCTTT. Translated, it gives CASSEPSLGGRGDTEAFF.

The chain has TRBV5-1 and TRBJ1-1; 8 bases match TRBD1. The CDR3 is 14 residues long. Trimming took 5 bases from V and 1 from J; bases not matched to a gene: 4. In germline, CDR1 is SGHRS, CDR2 YFSETQ. CDR3 loop: CASSSDRGNTEAFF. DNA for the CDR3: TGCGCCAGCAGTTCAGACAGGGGGAACACTGAAGCTTTCTTT.

The chain has TRBV3-1 (or the pseudogene TRBV3-2) and TRBJ2-1; D is perhaps TRBD2 (5 bases). The CDR3 extends over 14 amino acids. Germline-derived CDR1 and CDR2 are LGHDT and YNNKEL (reference sequence). Trimming took off 4 bases at V and 5 bases at J, with 12 bases between the two ends. CDR3 in DNA: TGTGCCAGCAGCCTGGCAAGCGGTCACAATGAGCAGTTCTTC. It is translated as CASSLASGHNEQFF.

This clone was detected only a few times. The J gene is TRBJ1-1, the V gene TRBV4-1; 8 bases are a match to TRBD1. Germline V gene data show CDR1 as MGHRA and CDR2 as YSYEKL. The CDR3 is 16 amino acids. V was pared by 0 bases and J by 5 bases, with 8 bases of the junction left unmatched. CDR3: CASSQEGQGAGTEAFF. CDR3 DNA: TGCGCCAGCAGCCAAGAAGGTCAGGGGGCCGGAACTGAAGCTTTCTTT.

The chain links TRBV6-6 to TRBJ2-1; 8 bases match TRBD2. Trimming at V came to 0 bases and at J to 7 bases, leaving 8 bases not matched to a gene. The CDR3 is made up of 16 amino acids. CDR1 and CDR2 from the germline V gene are MNHNY and SVGAGI (reference sequence). The CDR3 region has the DNA TGTGCCAGCAGTTACTCGGCCAGCGGGAGTAGGAATGAGCAGTTCTTC. Translating it yields CASSYSASGSRNEQFF.